Following are 15 T cell receptor beta chains from one sample sequenced in a study of OX40 agonist ivuxolimab in advanced cancers. Here immunoSEQ multiplex PCR was the method, and the copy in TCRdb shows in-frame clones only, minus some. The sample consists of more than 80,000 clones, over 75% of them appearing once. The sample consisted of CD4+ or CD8+ T cells sorted from blood, taken in a trial of the OX40 agonist ivuxolimab. Receptor source: an adult with an advanced solid tumor such as melanoma, head and neck, liver or kidney cancer.

The V gene is TRBV25-1, the J gene TRBJ1-4; the match to TRBD1 covers 8 bases. Germline V gene lookup returns CDR1 MGHDK and CDR2 SYGVNS. The V and J ends lost 4 bases and 4 bases, in that order; junction bases with no gene match: 8. The CDR3 covers 16 residues. In nucleotides, the CDR3 is TGTGCCAGCAGTGCCTACCGGACAGGGCGTAATGAAAAACTGTTTTTT. Encoded protein: CASSAYRTGRNEKLFF.

This clone occurred once. The V call is TRBV7-9, the J call TRBJ1-2; D call uncertain. Trimming shortened V by 4 bases and J by 7 bases, and 10 bases separated the two germline ends. Germline V gene sequence: CDR1 SEHNR, CDR2 FQNEAQ (reference sequence). The CDR3 is 12 residues long. CDR3 in amino acids: CASSSDSPGYTF. DNA for the CDR3: TGTGCCAGCAGCTCGGATAGCCCTGGCTACACCTTC.

The chain combines TRBV15 with TRBJ2-2, with 7 bases matching TRBD1. V shed 3 bases, J shed 1 base, and the junction held 2 bases outside the gene matches. Per germline, CDR1 LNHNV and CDR2 YYDKDF (reference sequence). The CDR3 contains 15 residues. The CDR3, as DNA: TGTGCCACCAGCAGGGGACAGATGAACACCGGGGAGCTGTTTTTT. Protein product: CATSRGQMNTGELFF.

J is TRBJ2-7 and V is TRBV6-1, with D possibly TRBD1 on 5 matching bases. The CDR3 covers 14 residues. Germline CDR1 reads MNHNS; CDR2 reads SASEGT. V was clipped by 3 bases and J by 3 bases, with 12 bases between them. The chain's CDR3 is CASSDQGLIYEQYF. CDR3 bases: TGTGCCAGCAGTGACCAGGGCCTCATCTACGAGCAGTACTTC.

The CDR3 DNA reads TGCGCCAGCAGCTTGGTCTTGAACACTGAAGCTTTCTTT. Residues: CASSLVLNTEAFF. V usage is TRBV5-1 and J usage is TRBJ1-1; no clear D. The CDR3 length is 13 residues. V shed 0 bases and J shed 0 bases, with 3 bases lying between them. The V gene's germline CDR1 is SGHRS and CDR2 YFSETQ.

This sequence joins TRBV27 and TRBJ1-1; no clear D. The germline V gene has CDR1 MNHEY and CDR2 SMNVEV (reference sequence). The CDR3 covers 15 residues. The CDR3 sequence is CAYRQPLFDNTEAFF. Written as DNA, the CDR3 is TGTGCTTACCGGCAGCCTCTCTTTGACAACACTGAAGCTTTCTTT.

The chain uses TRBV19 and TRBJ2-1; D ambiguous. CDR1 is LNHDA and CDR2 is SQIVND in the germline V gene (reference sequence). V lost 3 bases and J lost 0, with 9 bases in between. The CDR3 has 15 residues. The CDR3 DNA reads TGTGCCAGTAGTATGGGCACCACCTCCTACAATGAGCAGTTCTTC. Protein sequence: CASSMGTTSYNEQFF.

The chain has TRBV19 and TRBJ2-6; D might be TRBD1 (6 bases). The CDR3 contains 15 residues. CDR1 and CDR2 (germline): LNHDA, SQIVND (reference sequence). Trimming took 6 bases from V and 4 from J, leaving 13 bases between them. The CDR3 here is CASRYRDGGANVLTF. The CDR3 DNA reads TGTGCCAGTAGGTACAGGGACGGGGGGGCCAACGTCCTGACTTTC. The whole variable domain, filled in from reference TRBV19 and TRBJ2-6, reads DGGITQSPKYLFRKEGQNVTLSCEQNLNHDAMYWYRQDPGQGLRLIYYSQIVNDFQKGDIAEGYSVSREKKESFPLTVTSAQKNPTAFYLCASRYRDGGANVLTFGAGSRLTVL.

Points on this clone: The germline gene is not matched at one end of the junction; a read error may be the cause. The J gene is TRBJ2-3, the V gene TRBV2; perhaps TRBD2 as D (7 bases). CDR1 is SNHLY and CDR2 is FYNNEI in the germline V gene. The CDR3 is made up of 15 amino acids. The CDR3 protein is CAGSDRRGGWDTQYF. CDR3 nucleotides: TGTGCCGGCAGTGATAGGAGGGGGGGCTGGGATACGCAGTATTTT.

This clone has only one observation. The J gene is TRBJ2-1, the V gene TRBV28; D may be TRBD2 (6 bases). CDR1 is MDHEN, CDR2 SYDVKM, per germline. V lost 3 bases to trimming and J lost 2 bases, with 8 bases between them. The CDR3 loop spans 14 amino acids. This CDR3 reads CASSLEGTYNEQFF. CDR3 DNA: TGTGCCAGCAGTTTGGAGGGAACCTACAATGAGCAGTTCTTC. The full variable domain, completed using reference TRBV28 and TRBJ2-1, is DVKVTQSSRYLVKRTGEKVFLECVQDMDHENMFWYRQDPGLGLRLIYFSYDVKMKEKGDIPEGYSVSREKKERFSLILESASTNQTSMYLCASSLEGTYNEQFFGPGTRLTVL.

The chain links TRBV5-1 to TRBJ1-2; TRBD1 agrees at 7 bases. With V trimmed by 0 bases and J by 4 bases, 6 bases remained unmatched. Germline V lookup: CDR1 SGHRS, CDR2 YFSETQ. The CDR3 sequence is 15 residues long. The CDR3 bases are TGCGCCAGCAGCTTGGGCCTTACAGGGGCCTATGGCTACACCTTC. Protein sequence: CASSLGLTGAYGYTF.

This chain links TRBV6-1 with TRBJ1-4; TRBD1 matches at 9 bases. J was trimmed by 5 bases and V by 5 bases; bases with no gene match: 6. There are 15 residues in the CDR3. The germline V gene has CDR1 MNHNS and CDR2 SASEGT. CDR3: CASSSLGTGNEKLFF. The CDR3 DNA is TGTGCCAGCAGTAGTTTGGGGACAGGGAATGAAAAACTGTTTTTT.

The rearrangement links TRBV19 to TRBJ1-6, with a weak D call TRBD1 (6 bases). The CDR3 totals 14 residues. V was cut by 3 bases and J by 5 bases, with 8 bases left in between. CDR1 and CDR2 (germline): LNHDA, SQIVND (reference sequence). The CDR3 loop reads CASSIGQNNSPLHF. CDR3 DNA sequence: TGTGCCAGTAGTATCGGACAGAATAATTCACCCCTCCACTTT.

The CDR3 DNA reads TGTGCCTGGAGTGCAGGACAGACTTATGGCTACACCTTC. Translated: CAWSAGQTYGYTF. The chain joins TRBV30 to TRBJ1-2; D is possibly TRBD1 (6 bases). CDR3 size: 13 residues. The germline V and J ends were trimmed by 1 base and 5 bases, with 11 bases remaining between them. Looked up from germline, CDR1 is GTSNPN and CDR2 is SVGIG (reference sequence). Full variable domain (outside the CDR3, taken from reference TRBV30 and TRBJ1-2): SQTIHQWPATLVQPVGSPLSLECTVEGTSNPNLYWYRQAAGRGLQLLFYSVGIGQISSEVPQNLSASRPQDRQFILSSKKLLLSDSGFYLCAWSAGQTYGYTFGSGTRLTVV.

The V and J genes are TRBV19 and TRBJ1-6, with TRBD1 identical over 8 bases. Per germline, CDR1 LNHDA and CDR2 SQIVND (reference sequence). The CDR3 consists of 15 residues. The trim removed 3 bases at V and 16 bases at J, leaving 14 bases unmatched. Here the CDR3 reads CASSIPTGALPSLHF. For the CDR3, the DNA is TGTGCCAGTAGTATCCCGACAGGGGCTCTTCCGTCTCTCCACTTT.